This T cell receptor (beta chain) derives from a study of T cells in localized non-small cell lung cancer. Findings and caveats of the study: Measurement of T cell clonality placed uninvolved adjacent lung highest, above the level in tumor. Without multi-region sequencing, intratumor heterogeneity could not be excluded. When the top 100 tumor clones were examined, a median around 61 of them also appeared in the adjacent lung, which was paired and uninvolved. Those with higher blood T cell density had longer overall survival.

This CDR3 comprises 15 residues. CDR1 is SEHNR and CDR2 is FQNEAQ in the germline V gene (reference sequence). The V end lost 1 base, the J end lost 2 bases, and 8 bases lay between the germline ends. On this clone: Its antigen remains unidentified.

TCRdb's table, derived via immunoSEQ multiplex PCR, lists solely in-frame clones and lacks some. The sample yields just under 20,000 clones, approximately 90% seen once. The TCR sequence derives from a man aged 35-75 years with stage I lung adenocarcinoma. The sample consisted of peripheral blood, taken before any cancer treatment. The rearrangement links TRBV7-9 to TRBJ2-2; D gene unclear. For the CDR3, the DNA is TGTGCCAGCAGCTTAGTAGACACCAACACCGGGGAGCTGTTTTTT. Its protein is CASSLVDTNTGELFF. Supplemented by reference TRBV7-9 and TRBJ2-2, the full variable domain reads DTGVSQNPRHKITKRGQNVTFRCDPISEHNRLYWYRQTLGQGPEFLTYFQNEAQLEKSRLLSDRFSAERPKGSFSTLEIQRTEQGDSAMYLCASSLVDTNTGELFFGEGSRLTVL.